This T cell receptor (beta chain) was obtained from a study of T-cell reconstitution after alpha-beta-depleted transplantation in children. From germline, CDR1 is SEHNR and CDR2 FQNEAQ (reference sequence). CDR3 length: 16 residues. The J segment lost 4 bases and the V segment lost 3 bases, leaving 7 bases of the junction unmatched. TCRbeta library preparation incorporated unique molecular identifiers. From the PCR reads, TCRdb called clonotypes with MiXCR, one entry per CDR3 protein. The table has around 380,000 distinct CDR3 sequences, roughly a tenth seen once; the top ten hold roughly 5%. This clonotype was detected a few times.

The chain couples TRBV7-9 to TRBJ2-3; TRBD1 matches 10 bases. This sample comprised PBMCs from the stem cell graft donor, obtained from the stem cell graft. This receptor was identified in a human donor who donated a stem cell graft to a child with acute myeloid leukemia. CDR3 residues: CASSFTTGGGADTQYF. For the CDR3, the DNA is TGTGCCAGCAGCTTTACGACAGGGGGCGGCGCAGATACGCAGTATTTT.